This passage covers 15 T cell receptor beta chains from one sample sequenced in a study of blood T cell repertoires in COVID-19. Profiled with immunoSEQ multiplex PCR; TCRdb holds only in-frame clones, not every one. The repertoire holds approximately 260,000 clones, with 80% to 90% as singletons. Input material: PBMCs or T cells enriched from blood (not recorded which). These receptors were collected from a man aged 25 to 40 with acute COVID-19.

The chain joins TRBV7-2 to TRBJ1-1; D perhaps matches TRBD1 (5 bases). Per the germline V gene, CDR1 is SGHTA and CDR2 is FQGNSA. The CDR3 spans 14 residues. Trimming cost V 1 base and J 4 bases, with 10 bases left between them. CDR3 nucleotides: TGTGCCAGCAGCTTAGACGGCCAGGGCACTGAAGCTTTCTTT. Translation gives CASSLDGQGTEAFF.

This clone was seen a single time. The junction and the germline gene differ at one end; a read error may be behind it. The V and J genes are TRBV19 and TRBJ1-1; TRBD1 matches 7 bases. The CDR3 loop spans 16 amino acids. Per the germline V gene, CDR1 is LNHDA and CDR2 is SQIVND (reference sequence). CDR3 coding DNA: TGTGCCAGTAGTGTAGACCTGACAGGGAGTCGGACTGAAGCTTTCTTT. It codes for CASSVDLTGSRTEAFF.

The rearrangement links TRBV10-1 to TRBJ2-2; D is undetermined. V gave up 6 bases and J gave up 9 bases, with 8 bases separating them. Per germline, CDR1 WNHNN and CDR2 SYGVQD (reference sequence). The CDR3 loop spans 11 amino acids. The chain's CDR3 is CASRRYRELFF. CDR3 nucleotides: TGCGCCAGCAGGAGGTATAGGGAGCTGTTTTTT.

The chain links TRBV28 to TRBJ1-2, with D tentatively TRBD1 (5 bases). CDR1 and CDR2 from the germline V gene are MDHEN and SYDVKM. V was clipped by 1 base and J by 6 bases, with 12 bases between them. This CDR3 region has 14 residues. In DNA, the CDR3 is TGTGCCAGCAGTTTATCGTCAGGGCACGATGGCTACACCTTC. Protein sequence: CASSLSSGHDGYTF.

The chain employs TRBV19 and TRBJ2-3, with 7 bases lining up with TRBD1. This CDR3 region has 16 residues. V shed 1 base, J shed 5 bases, and the junction held 9 bases outside the gene matches. Germline lookup yields CDR1 LNHDA and CDR2 SQIVND (reference sequence). The CDR3: CASSIVETGRRDTQYF. In nucleotides, the CDR3 is TGTGCCAGTAGTATAGTGGAGACAGGGCGCAGAGATACGCAGTATTTT.

This chain joins TRBV18 and TRBJ1-2; 7 bases are shared with TRBD1. CDR3 size: 15 residues. Unmatched junction bases numbered 13, after V lost 4 bases and J lost 8 bases. Germline loops: CDR1 KGHSH, CDR2 LQKENI. The CDR3 DNA sequence: TGTGCCAGCTCACAGTTGGCCGGACAGGAACAGGGCTACACCTTC. It yields the protein CASSQLAGQEQGYTF.

The V call is TRBV3-1 (or the pseudogene TRBV3-2), the J call TRBJ1-1, with 8 positions matching TRBD1. The length of the CDR3 is 11 residues. Per germline, CDR1 LGHDT and CDR2 YNNKEL (reference sequence). V was pared by 11 bases and J by 8 bases, with 7 bases of the junction left unmatched. The CDR3 bases are TGTGCCGCCTCCAGGGGGCAGGAAGCTTTCTTT. Amino acids: CAASRGQEAFF.

The gene calls are TRBV30 and TRBJ1-4; unclear D gene. V was trimmed by 0 bases and J by 0 bases, leaving 5 bases between them. Germline CDR1 GTSNPN, CDR2 SVGIG (reference sequence). The CDR3 is 14 residues long. CDR3 nucleotide sequence: TGTGCCTGGAGTGTGTCTGCAACTAATGAAAAACTGTTTTTT. Protein sequence: CAWSVSATNEKLFF.

The chain recombines TRBV10-3 with TRBJ2-1, with TRBD2 identical over 8 bases. V dropped 0 bases and J dropped 9; count of bases not matched to a gene: 4. Germline-derived CDR1 and CDR2 are ENHRY and SYGVKD. The CDR3 runs to 14 residues. The CDR3 DNA follows: TGTGCCATCAGTGAGTCCGTCCTAGCGGGTGAGCAGTTCTTC. It specifies CAISESVLAGEQFF.

This sequence joins TRBV29-1 and TRBJ2-2; 8 nucleotides match TRBD1. The CDR3 has 13 residues. V trimming: 5 bases; J trimming: 7 bases; junction bases outside the gene matches: 6. Germline V gene lookup returns CDR1 SQVTM and CDR2 ANQGSEA. CDR3 DNA sequence: TGCAGCGTTTTCAGGGGGCCGGGCGGGGAGCTGTTTTTT. Residues: CSVFRGPGGELFF.

The V gene is TRBV9, the J gene TRBJ2-7; weak D call: TRBD1 (5 bases). This CDR3 is 14 amino acids long. V lost 2 bases and J lost 6, with 15 bases in between. CDR1 and CDR2 from the germline V gene are SGDLS and YYNGEE. CDR3 protein: CASSVPWGRAEQYV. In nucleotides, the CDR3 is TGTGCCAGCAGCGTCCCATGGGGCAGGGCCGAGCAGTACGTC.

The genes are TRBV19 and TRBJ1-1; 7 bases align to TRBD1. From germline, CDR1 is LNHDA and CDR2 SQIVND (reference sequence). The CDR3 is made up of 14 amino acids. The trim removed 5 bases at V and 3 bases at J, leaving 6 bases unmatched. CDR3 coding DNA: TGTGCCAGTAGTCAAAACAGGGGCTACACTGAAGCTTTCTTT. Translating gives CASSQNRGYTEAFF.

The rearrangement links TRBV15 to TRBJ1-4; D is ambiguous. This CDR3 has 14 amino acids. The V end lost 1 base, the J end lost 8 bases, and 11 bases lay between the germline ends. Germline CDR1 and CDR2: LNHNV and YYDKDF (reference sequence). CDR3 nucleotides: TGTGCCACCAGCAGAGGGCCAGTGTTGGAAAAACTGTTTTTT. This codes for CATSRGPVLEKLFF.

This chain uses TRBV18 with TRBJ1-1; 7 nucleotides align to TRBD1. Germline trimming cut 0 bases from V and 3 bases from J; bases unmatched to any gene: 10. Germline CDR1 KGHSH, CDR2 LQKENI. The CDR3 covers 17 residues. In DNA form, the CDR3 reads TGTGCCAGCTCACCACCTCGAACAGGGGCGAGAGACACTGAAGCTTTCTTT. It specifies CASSPPRTGARDTEAFF.

The chain links TRBV5-1 to TRBJ1-2; TRBD1 might be the D (5 bases). The CDR3 covers 15 residues. Germline CDR1 is SGHRS and CDR2 is YFSETQ. V was cut by 4 bases and J by 6 bases, with 19 bases left in between. DNA of the CDR3: TGCGCCAGCAGCGTAGCGGGACGGTCGGGGGATGGCTACACCTTC. Amino acids: CASSVAGRSGDGYTF.